Shown below are 8 T cell receptor beta chains from a single sample sequenced in a study of Graves' ophthalmopathy and Graves' hyperthyroidism (dated by TCRdb to the late 2010s). Sequencer: Illumina HiSeq 2000. TCR beta CDR3 regions were amplified from RNA transcripts for repertoire sequencing. The first round of RT-PCR was done with HTBI primers and the Qiagen OneStep RT-PCR kit, and was followed by a second round of multiplex PCR, then size selection and purification. TCRdb reanalyzed the raw reads on its own, using fastp at Q25 for trimming and MiXCR for clone calling, and kept in-frame beta chains. Identical CDR3 proteins give one entry, which carries the most common genes and DNA. This sample holds about 400,000 distinct CDR3 sequences; 15% were observed only once. The ten largest clones take up roughly 7% of the sample. Sequenced: peripheral blood. The receptors originated from a young woman with stable Graves' hyperthyroidism. Donor details come from another sample of the same person, matched by shared clones.

This clonotype was observed at least ten times. CDR3 protein: CASRTGAGELFF. The CDR3 coding sequence is TGTGCCAGCAGGACAGGGGCCGGGGAGCTGTTTTTT. The chain uses TRBV6-1 and TRBJ2-2; 8 positions match TRBD1. This CDR3 comprises 12 residues. Germline loops: CDR1 MNHNS, CDR2 SASEGT. The V and J ends lost 6 bases and 6 bases, in that order; junction bases with no gene match: 0.

This clonotype was counted many times. The J gene is TRBJ2-5, the V gene TRBV14; D assignment may be TRBD1 or TRBD2 (5 bases each). V dropped 3 bases and J dropped 5 bases, with 16 bases sitting between them. Germline loops: CDR1 SGHDN, CDR2 FVKESK. The CDR3 runs to 15 residues. The CDR3 sequence is CASSHSRRGRETQYF. The DNA for the CDR3 is TGTGCCAGCAGCCACTCACGAAGGGGACGCGAGACCCAGTACTTC.

This clonotype showed up just a few times. The chain is built from TRBV9 and TRBJ1-5; unclear D gene. Trimming took off 4 bases at V and 5 bases at J, with 16 bases between the two ends. This CDR3 region has 15 residues. Germline-derived CDR1 and CDR2 are SGDLS and YYNGEE. CDR3 protein: CASSPEGGLDQPQHF. DNA of the CDR3: TGTGCCAGCAGCCCCGAGGGCGGGCTTGATCAGCCCCAGCATTTT.

A few counts support this clonotype. The rearrangement uses TRBV6-1 and TRBJ2-5; TRBD2 agrees at 10 bases. J lost 2 bases, V lost 6 bases, and 12 bases had no gene match. Germline V lookup: CDR1 MNHNS, CDR2 SASEGT. CDR3 length: 17 residues. Here the CDR3 reads CASRGLADQGGQETQYF. In DNA form, the CDR3 reads TGTGCCAGCAGAGGACTAGCGGACCAGGGGGGACAAGAGACCCAGTACTTC.

This clonotype was seen only a few times. The rearrangement links TRBV6-2 or TRBV6-3 to TRBJ2-7; TRBD2 aligns across 9 bases. The CDR3 is made up of 14 amino acids. Germline CDR1 is MNHEY and CDR2 is SVGEGT. J lost 5 bases, V lost 5 bases, and 7 bases had no gene match. This CDR3 reads CASSPLGLAHEQYF. CDR3 DNA: TGTGCCAGCAGTCCCCTGGGACTAGCCCACGAGCAGTACTTC.

This clonotype was recorded many times. The chain recombines TRBV9 with TRBJ1-2; the match to TRBD1 covers 10 bases. V gave up 3 bases and J gave up 4 bases; unmatched junction bases: 15. Germline V gives CDR1 SGDLS, CDR2 YYNGEE. CDR3 length: 18 residues. For the CDR3, the DNA is TGTGCCAGCAGCGGCCCCGGGACAGGGGCTTCTTCGGGCTATGGCTACACCTTC. The encoded protein is CASSGPGTGASSGYGYTF.

This clonotype was seen ten or more times. The chain couples TRBV7-9 to TRBJ1-2; D gene unclear. This CDR3 has 15 amino acids. Germline assignment: CDR1 SEHNR and CDR2 FQNEAQ (reference sequence). The V end lost 3 bases, the J end lost 8 bases, and 19 bases lay between the germline ends. The CDR3 sequence is CASSFPPPGYLGYTF. The CDR3 DNA sequence: TGTGCCAGCAGCTTCCCCCCCCCCGGGTATCTGGGCTACACCTTC.

As regards this clonotype: With a much larger clone just one base away, this may be a read error. This chain uses TRBV6-2 or TRBV6-3 with TRBJ2-2; tentatively, D is TRBD2 (5 bases). Deletions cut 3 bases from V and 8 bases from J, with 13 bases between. This CDR3 has 14 amino acids. Germline V gene lookup returns CDR1 MNHEY and CDR2 SVGEGT. The CDR3 is CASSYEGRAGELFF. CDR3 DNA: TGTGCCAGCAGTTATGAGGGCCGAGCTGGGGAGCTGTTTTTT.